The 18 T cell receptor beta chains presented below share a single source sample, sequenced in a study of blood T cells in healthy people across ages. A second PCR of roughly 7 to 11 cycles used a sample-barcoded 5' primer and a J-beta primer mix. TCRdb fed the 5' RACE reads into MiXCR, producing one record per CDR3 protein. The sample contains about 1,600,000 distinct CDR3 sequences, around two fifths of which appear only once. The sequencing input was blood. These receptors were obtained from a woman aged 18-29 years in good health.

For the CDR3, the DNA is TGTGCCAGCGGCCGAGGTGGGACATACTATGGCTACACCTTC. This encodes CASGRGGTYYGYTF. V and J are TRBV7-9 and TRBJ1-2; tentative D call: TRBD1 (6 bases). Deletions cut 8 bases from V and 3 bases from J, with 16 bases between. The CDR3 length is 14 residues. Germline V gene sequence: CDR1 SEHNR, CDR2 FQNEAQ (reference sequence). The whole variable domain, filled in from reference TRBV7-9 and TRBJ1-2, reads DTGVSQNPRHKITKRGQNVTFRCDPISEHNRLYWYRQTLGQGPEFLTYFQNEAQLEKSRLLSDRFSAERPKGSFSTLEIQRTEQGDSAMYLCASGRGGTYYGYTFGSGTRLTVV.

This clonotype was picked up a small number of times. V usage is TRBV20-1 and J usage is TRBJ1-2; the match to TRBD1 covers 10 bases. Germline CDR1 reads DFQATT; CDR2 reads SNEGSKA (reference sequence). This CDR3 region has 12 residues. CDR3 nucleotide sequence: TGCAGGGGACAGGGGACAAACTATGGCTACACCTTC. Encoded protein: CRGQGTNYGYTF.

The chain has TRBV28 and TRBJ1-2, with a tentative D call TRBD1 (5 bases). Germline CDR1 MDHEN, CDR2 SYDVKM. The CDR3 is 14 residues long. V was cut by 5 bases and J by 1 base, with 11 bases left in between. The CDR3 is CASSPGPFNYGYTF. CDR3 DNA: TGTGCCAGCAGTCCGGGACCCTTTAACTATGGCTACACCTTC.

In its sample, this clonotype was seen a few times. The chain joins TRBV6-1 to TRBJ2-7; TRBD1 is a possible D gene (6 bases). Deletions cut 7 bases from V and 6 bases from J, with 19 bases between. Germline V gives CDR1 MNHNS, CDR2 SASEGT. CDR3 length: 14 amino acids. In nucleotides, the CDR3 is TGTGCCAGCACTCCCCCGGGACAAGTCCGCGAGCAGTACTTC. This sequence encodes CASTPPGQVREQYF.

J is TRBJ2-5 and V is TRBV10-3; 11 bases agree with TRBD2. Germline lookup yields CDR1 ENHRY and CDR2 SYGVKD. The CDR3 consists of 13 residues. Trimming cost V 8 bases and J 5 bases; bases outside gene matches: 4. CDR3 sequence reads: CAIRLAGTETQYF. DNA for the CDR3: TGTGCCATCCGACTAGCGGGGACCGAGACCCAGTACTTC.

This chain joins TRBV28 and TRBJ1-1, with 7 bases lining up with TRBD1. The length of the CDR3 is 15 residues. The germline V gene has CDR1 MDHEN and CDR2 SYDVKM. V lost 6 bases to trimming and J lost 1 base; unmatched junction nucleotides: 8. The CDR3 loop reads CASSNFTGENTEAFF. The CDR3 DNA reads TGTGCCAGCAGCAACTTTACAGGGGAGAACACTGAAGCTTTCTTT.

This clonotype was seen a handful of times. The chain recombines TRBV11-2 with TRBJ2-1; D tentatively reads TRBD1 or TRBD2 (7 bases each). The CDR3 sequence is 14 residues long. V gave up 5 bases and J gave up 8 bases, with 16 bases separating them. The germline gives CDR1 SGHAT, CDR2 FQNNGV. The CDR3 loop is CASSPRQGGDEQFF. The CDR3 nucleotides are TGTGCCAGCAGCCCGAGACAGGGAGGGGATGAGCAGTTCTTC.

This clonotype was counted only a few times. The rearrangement uses TRBV11-2 and TRBJ2-5; D might be TRBD1 (6 bases). Trimming shortened V by 5 bases and J by 4 bases, and 14 bases separated the two germline ends. This CDR3 has 14 residues. Germline V CDR1 and CDR2: SGHAT, FQNNGV. The chain's CDR3 is CASSRITGRETQYF. In nucleotides, the CDR3 is TGTGCCAGCAGCCGCATTACAGGGAGAGAGACCCAGTACTTC.

This clonotype has a handful of counts. The chain links TRBV4-2 to TRBJ2-1; D is undetermined. The CDR3 extends over 14 amino acids. Trimming removed 2 bases at V and 0 bases at J, with 5 bases between. Looked up from germline, CDR1 is LGHNA and CDR2 is YNFKEQ. The CDR3 reads CASSQISSYNEQFF. CDR3 nucleotide sequence: TGTGCCAGCAGCCAAATAAGCTCCTACAATGAGCAGTTCTTC.

The J gene is TRBJ2-1, the V gene TRBV28; tentatively, D is TRBD2 (6 bases). The J call may be incorrect, as the DNA end agrees better with TRBJ2-7. CDR1 and CDR2 (germline): MDHEN, SYDVKM. The CDR3 is 14 residues long. The CDR3 region is CASSWRDDYNEQYF. The CDR3 nucleotides read TGTGCCAGCAGTTGGAGGGACGACTACAATGAGCAGTACTTC.

This clonotype appeared once. The chain uses TRBV20-1 and TRBJ1-2; D possibly corresponds to TRBD1 (5 bases). Per the germline V gene, CDR1 is DFQATT and CDR2 is SNEGSKA (reference sequence). The CDR3 has 14 residues. With 5 bases removed from V and 4 bases from J, the gap between germline ends came to 17 bases. The CDR3 reads CSAPWRGASYGYTF. The CDR3 coding sequence is TGCAGTGCTCCCTGGCGCGGGGCGAGCTATGGCTACACCTTC.

The chain links TRBV5-6 to TRBJ1-6, with D unclear. The CDR3 runs to 12 residues. Germline V CDR1 and CDR2: SGHDT, YYEEEE. The V and J ends lost 0 bases and 9 bases respectively, with 4 bases between them. The DNA for the CDR3 is TGTGCCAGCAGCTTGGATCGTTCACCCCTCCACTTT. It yields the protein CASSLDRSPLHF.

The rearrangement joins TRBV7-3 to TRBJ2-2, with D possibly TRBD2 on 6 matching bases. The germline V gene encodes CDR1 SGHTA and CDR2 FQGTGA. The ends were cut back, 2 bases at V and 5 bases at J, with 18 bases in the middle. The CDR3 consists of 17 residues. The DNA of the CDR3 is TGTGCCAGCAGCTTAGGTTACGGGGCTGGAGGGACCGGGGAGCTGTTTTTT. This encodes CASSLGYGAGGTGELFF.

V gene TRBV18 combines with J gene TRBJ1-4, with 7 bases aligning to TRBD1. J gave up 3 bases and V 5 bases, and 9 bases lay outside the gene matches. This CDR3 is built from 16 residues. Germline assignment: CDR1 KGHSH and CDR2 LQKENI. Written as DNA, the CDR3 is TGTGCCAGCTCAAGTACCCTAACAGGGGCTAATGAAAAACTGTTTTTT. Translating gives CASSSTLTGANEKLFF.

The chain joins TRBV10-2 to TRBJ2-3; D not certain. The CDR3 spans 13 residues. Trimming left V 7 bases short and J 2 bases short, with 10 bases between. CDR1 WSHSY and CDR2 SAAADI come from the germline V gene. CDR3 protein: CASKAYSTDTQYF. The CDR3 DNA follows: TGCGCCAGCAAAGCCTACTCCACAGATACGCAGTATTTT.

The chain uses TRBV27 and TRBJ2-7; 9 bases are shared with TRBD1. The CDR3 is 16 residues long. Trimming at V came to 2 bases and at J to 0 bases, leaving 5 bases not matched to a gene. Germline V gives CDR1 MNHEY, CDR2 SMNVEV (reference sequence). CDR3: CASSLRRQGVSYEQYF. Written as DNA, the CDR3 is TGTGCCAGCAGTTTACGTAGACAGGGGGTCTCCTACGAGCAGTACTTC.

This sequence joins TRBV12-5 and TRBJ1-1; possible D gene TRBD1, 6 bases. Deletions cut 5 bases from V and 7 bases from J, with 14 bases between. Germline V CDR1 and CDR2: LGHNT, FRNRAP. The CDR3 has 13 residues. The CDR3 spells CASGGPQGNEAFF. Here the CDR3 DNA reads TGTGCTAGTGGTGGACCCCAGGGGAATGAAGCTTTCTTT.

In the case of this clonotype: Its ends do not fully match the called genes, so a read error is possible. V gene TRBV7-9 combines with J gene TRBJ1-2, with 8 bases lining up with TRBD1. The CDR3 contains 12 residues. The germline CDR1 and CDR2 sequences are SEHNR and FQNEAQ (reference sequence). In nucleotides, the CDR3 is TGTTCCAGCAGAACGACAGGGGATGGCTACACCTTC. Amino acids: CSSRTTGDGYTF.